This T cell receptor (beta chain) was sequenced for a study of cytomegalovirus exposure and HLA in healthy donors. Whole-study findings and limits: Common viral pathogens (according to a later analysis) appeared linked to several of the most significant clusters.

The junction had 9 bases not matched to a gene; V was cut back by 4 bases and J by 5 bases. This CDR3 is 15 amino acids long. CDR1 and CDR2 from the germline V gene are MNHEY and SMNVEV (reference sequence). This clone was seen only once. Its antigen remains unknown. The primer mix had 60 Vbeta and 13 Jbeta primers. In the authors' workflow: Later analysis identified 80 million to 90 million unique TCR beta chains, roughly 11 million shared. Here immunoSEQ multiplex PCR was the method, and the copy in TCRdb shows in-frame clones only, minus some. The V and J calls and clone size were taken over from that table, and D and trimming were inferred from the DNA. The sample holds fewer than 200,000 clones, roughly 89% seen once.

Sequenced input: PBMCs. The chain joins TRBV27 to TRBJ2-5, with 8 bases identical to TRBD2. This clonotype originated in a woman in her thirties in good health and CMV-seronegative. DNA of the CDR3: TGTGCCAGCAGTTCAGTGCGGCGGGGGGTCGAGACCCAGTACTTC. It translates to CASSSVRRGVETQYF.